The 9 T cell receptor beta chains given below trace back to one sample, sequenced in a study of cytomegalovirus exposure and HLA in healthy donors. Generated by immunoSEQ multiplex PCR, the TCRdb table keeps only in-frame clones and is missing some. The sample has approximately 140,000 clones, approximately 86% seen once. Sample: PBMCs. The source of these receptors is a woman aged 18-29 years in good health and CMV-seropositive.

The gene calls are TRBV7-8 and TRBJ1-2, with TRBD1 matching over 9 bases. V was clipped by 5 bases and J by 5 bases; unmatched bases: 9. The CDR3 length is 15 residues. Germline loops: CDR1 SGHVS, CDR2 FQNEAQ. CDR3 in DNA: TGTGCCAGCAGCCTAAGCGACAGGGGGTCTTATGGCTACACCTTC. Translated: CASSLSDRGSYGYTF. The full variable domain, its missing parts supplied by reference TRBV7-8 and TRBJ1-2, is GAGVSQSPRYKVAKRGQDVALRCDPISGHVSLFWYQQALGQGPEFLTYFQNEAQLDKSGLPSDRFFAERPEGSVSTLKIQRTQQEDSAVYLCASSLSDRGSYGYTFGSGTRLTVV.

J is TRBJ2-5 and V is TRBV4-2; D may be TRBD2 (6 bases). Trimming took off 1 base at V and 2 bases at J, with 17 bases between the two ends. Germline CDR1 reads LGHNA; CDR2 reads YNFKEQ. The CDR3 length is 17 residues. This CDR3 reads CASSQVPGRIGQETQYF. The CDR3 bases are TGTGCCAGCAGCCAAGTGCCCGGGAGAATAGGGCAAGAGACCCAGTACTTC.

This clone was picked up a small number of times. The rearrangement links TRBV6-6 to TRBJ1-1; 7 bases are a match to TRBD1. Germline CDR1 MNHNY, CDR2 SVGAGI (reference sequence). This CDR3 has 14 residues. V dropped 5 bases and J dropped 6; count of bases not matched to a gene: 9. CDR3 region: CASSDGQARPEAFF. The CDR3 nucleotides are TGTGCCAGCAGTGACGGACAGGCTAGGCCTGAAGCTTTCTTT.

The chain joins TRBV5-1 to TRBJ2-2; 10 bases line up with TRBD2. The germline V gene encodes CDR1 SGHRS and CDR2 YFSETQ. This CDR3 has 17 residues. V dropped 4 bases and J dropped 2; count of bases not matched to a gene: 8. For the CDR3, the DNA is TGCGCCAGCAGCCCCGACTCTAGCGGGGGAAACACCGGGGAGCTGTTTTTT. Its translation is CASSPDSSGGNTGELFF.

V usage is TRBV10-1 and J usage is TRBJ2-2; 10 positions agree with TRBD2. Unmatched junction bases numbered 9, after V lost 4 bases and J lost 7 bases. The CDR3 consists of 16 residues. The germline CDR1 and CDR2 sequences are WNHNN and SYGVQD (reference sequence). The CDR3 DNA reads TGCGCCAGCAGTGCGCTAGCGGGAGAAAGTGGCGGGGAGCTGTTTTTT. Encoded protein: CASSALAGESGGELFF.

The chain joins TRBV5-1 to TRBJ2-3, with D perhaps matching TRBD1 (6 bases). Trimming stripped 2 bases from V and 3 bases from J, with 10 bases between. This CDR3 has 14 amino acids. The V gene's germline CDR1 is SGHRS and CDR2 YFSETQ. CDR3 sequence (DNA): TGCGCCAGCAGCTTCGACAGGAGGACAGATACGCAGTATTTT. Translated, it gives CASSFDRRTDTQYF.

The chain joins TRBV7-6 to TRBJ2-7, with D hard to call. Germline V gives CDR1 SGHVS, CDR2 FNYEAQ. V was pared by 1 base and J by 5 bases, with 3 bases between. This CDR3 has 11 amino acids. The DNA for the CDR3 is TGTGCCAGCAGCTTAGAGCACGAGCAGTACTTC. Its protein is CASSLEHEQYF.

In its sample, this clone was seen once. The CDR3 DNA sequence: TGTGCCAGCAGCTTGTTTGCTAGCGAGCAGTACTTC. Its translation: CASSLFASEQYF. J is TRBJ2-7 and V is TRBV11-3; D unresolved. The CDR3 runs to 12 residues. CDR1 SGHNT and CDR2 YENEEA come from the germline V gene. The germline V and J ends were trimmed by 3 bases and 6 bases, with 9 bases remaining between them.

The chain's CDR3 is CASSYSTGNQPQHF. Here the CDR3 DNA reads TGTGCCAGCAGTTACTCTACAGGGAATCAGCCCCAGCATTTT. The V call is TRBV6-6, the J call TRBJ1-5; TRBD1 might be the D (6 bases). Germline-derived CDR1 and CDR2 are MNHNY and SVGAGI (reference sequence). The CDR3 is 14 residues long. The V end lost 0 bases, the J end lost 4 bases, and 7 bases lay between the germline ends.